A selection of T cell receptor beta chains follows, all from one sample in a study of cytomegalovirus exposure and HLA in healthy donors. Produced via immunoSEQ multiplex PCR; TCRdb's table is partial and in-frame only. The sample has approximately 120,000 clones; the top ten hold more than 0.8%. Material: PBMCs. These receptors all stem from a young man in good health and CMV-seronegative. The CDR3 runs from the conserved cysteine through the conserved F or W. D genes are given only for firm matches.

v_gene: TRBV5-1; d_gene: TRBD2; j_gene: TRBJ2-2; CDR3aa: CASSLTGAGANTGELFF; CDR3nt: TGCGCCAGCAGCTTGACTGGTGCGGGGGCGAACACCGGGGAGCTGTTTTTT
v_gene: TRBV5-1; d_gene: TRBD1; j_gene: TRBJ2-2; CDR3aa: CASSLTGTGGATGELFF; CDR3nt: TGCGCCAGCAGCCTTACCGGGACAGGGGGGGCGACCGGGGAGCTGTTTTTT
v_gene: TRBV7-9; d_gene: -; j_gene: TRBJ2-7; CDR3aa: CASSLFSAVDEQYF; CDR3nt: TGTGCCAGCAGCTTATTTTCGGCGGTCGACGAGCAGTACTTC
v_gene: TRBV2; d_gene: TRBD1; j_gene: TRBJ2-7; CDR3aa: CASSEASGTGIYEQYF; CDR3nt: TGTGCCAGCAGTGAAGCGTCGGGGACAGGGATTTACGAGCAGTACTTC
v_gene: TRBV9; d_gene: -; j_gene: TRBJ1-2; CDR3aa: CASSEGQILYGYTF; CDR3nt: TGTGCCAGCAGCGAGGGGCAGATCCTGTATGGCTACACCTTC
v_gene: TRBV27; d_gene: TRBD1; j_gene: TRBJ1-4; CDR3aa: CASSRTGVGEKLFF; CDR3nt: TGTGCCAGCAGTCGGACAGGGGTGGGTGAAAAACTGTTTTTT
v_gene: TRBV11-3; d_gene: TRBD1; j_gene: TRBJ2-3; CDR3aa: CASSLRQGHTQYF; CDR3nt: TGTGCCAGCAGCTTAAGACAGGGGCATACGCAGTATTTT
v_gene: TRBV18; d_gene: -; j_gene: TRBJ1-2; CDR3aa: CASSQSVLNYGYTF; CDR3nt: TGTGCCAGCTCCCAATCGGTACTAAACTATGGCTACACCTTC
v_gene: TRBV6-5; d_gene: -; j_gene: TRBJ2-2; CDR3aa: CASSYFRTLNTGELFF; CDR3nt: TGTGCCAGCAGTTACTTTCGAACTCTTAACACCGGGGAGCTGTTTTTT
v_gene: TRBV5-1; d_gene: -; j_gene: TRBJ1-1; CDR3aa: CASSPGGTGEAFF; CDR3nt: TGCGCCAGCAGCCCCGGCGGTACTGGAGAAGCTTTCTTT
v_gene: TRBV5-4; d_gene: -; j_gene: TRBJ1-2; CDR3aa: CASSLVTVSGYTF; CDR3nt: TGTGCCAGCAGCCTGGTCACGGTTTCGGGCTACACCTTC
v_gene: TRBV18; d_gene: -; j_gene: TRBJ2-7; CDR3aa: CASSPITSILPYEQYF; CDR3nt: TGTGCCAGCTCACCAATAACTAGTATCCTCCCATACGAGCAGTACTTC
v_gene: TRBV15; d_gene: TRBD1; j_gene: TRBJ1-1; CDR3aa: CATSRVWGQGNTEAFF; CDR3nt: TGTGCCACCAGCAGAGTATGGGGACAGGGGAACACTGAAGCTTTCTTT
v_gene: TRBV2; d_gene: -; j_gene: TRBJ1-5; CDR3aa: CASQGRPPAQHF; CDR3nt: TGTGCCAGCCAAGGCAGGCCCCCGGCCCAGCATTTT
v_gene: TRBV30; d_gene: -; j_gene: TRBJ2-5; CDR3aa: CAWSPRPLAQETQYF; CDR3nt: TGTGCCTGGAGTCCCCGCCCCCTGGCCCAAGAGACCCAGTACTTC
v_gene: TRBV15; d_gene: -; j_gene: TRBJ1-2; CDR3aa: CATSRGWSFYTF; CDR3nt: TGTGCCACCAGCAGAGGTTGGAGCTTCTACACCTTC
v_gene: TRBV28; d_gene: -; j_gene: TRBJ2-7; CDR3aa: CASRSGYYEQYF; CDR3nt: TGTGCCAGTAGAAGCGGTTACTACGAGCAGTACTTC
v_gene: TRBV12-5; d_gene: -; j_gene: TRBJ1-1; CDR3aa: CASGLGGGVEAFF; CDR3nt: TGTGCTAGTGGTTTGGGCGGCGGGGTCGAAGCTTTCTTT
v_gene: TRBV30; d_gene: -; j_gene: TRBJ1-5; CDR3aa: CAWSGGDRSNQPQHF; CDR3nt: TGTGCCTGGAGTGGGGGGGACCGTAGCAATCAGCCCCAGCATTTT
v_gene: TRBV7-3; d_gene: -; j_gene: TRBJ2-7; CDR3aa: CASSFVRGYEQYF; CDR3nt: TGTGCCAGCAGCTTCGTCAGGGGCTACGAGCAGTACTTC
v_gene: TRBV5-1; d_gene: -; j_gene: TRBJ2-7; CDR3aa: CASSFAGYEQYF; CDR3nt: TGCGCCAGCAGTTTCGCGGGGTACGAGCAGTACTTC
v_gene: TRBV5-1; d_gene: TRBD2; j_gene: TRBJ2-1; CDR3aa: CASSPRASGNYNEQFF; CDR3nt: TGCGCCAGCAGCCCGAGGGCTAGCGGGAACTACAATGAGCAGTTCTTC
v_gene: TRBV5-4; d_gene: TRBD1; j_gene: TRBJ2-3; CDR3aa: CASSRDRNTQYF; CDR3nt: TGTGCCAGCAGTCGGGACAGAAATACGCAGTATTTT
v_gene: TRBV29-1; d_gene: -; j_gene: TRBJ1-1; CDR3aa: CSVSQGFWNTEAFF; CDR3nt: TGCAGCGTTTCACAGGGTTTTTGGAACACTGAAGCTTTCTTT
v_gene: TRBV27; d_gene: TRBD1; j_gene: TRBJ2-7; CDR3aa: CATWDRGSYEQYF; CDR3nt: TGTGCCACCTGGGACAGGGGATCCTACGAGCAGTACTTC